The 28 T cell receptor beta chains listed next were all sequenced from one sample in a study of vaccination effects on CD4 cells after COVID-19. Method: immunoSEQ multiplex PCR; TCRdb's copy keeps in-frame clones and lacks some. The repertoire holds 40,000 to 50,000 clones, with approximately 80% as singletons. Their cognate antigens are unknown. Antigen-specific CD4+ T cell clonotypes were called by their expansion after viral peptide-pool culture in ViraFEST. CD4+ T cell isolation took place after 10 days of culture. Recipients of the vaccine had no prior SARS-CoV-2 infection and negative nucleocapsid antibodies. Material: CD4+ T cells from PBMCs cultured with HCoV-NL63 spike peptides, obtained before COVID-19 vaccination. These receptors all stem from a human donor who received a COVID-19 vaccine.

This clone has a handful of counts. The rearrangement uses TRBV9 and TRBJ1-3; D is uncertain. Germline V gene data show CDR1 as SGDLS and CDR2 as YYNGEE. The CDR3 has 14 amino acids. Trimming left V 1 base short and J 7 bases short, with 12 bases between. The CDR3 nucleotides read TGTGCCAGCAGCGTATTACCCGGTGGCAACACCATATATTTT. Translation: CASSVLPGGNTIYF.

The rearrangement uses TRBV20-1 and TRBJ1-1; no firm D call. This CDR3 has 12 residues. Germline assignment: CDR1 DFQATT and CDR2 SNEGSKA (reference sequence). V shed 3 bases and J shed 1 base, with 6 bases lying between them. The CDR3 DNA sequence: TGCAGTGCTAGTTCAGGGAACACTGAAGCTTTCTTT. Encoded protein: CSASSGNTEAFF.

The CDR3 loop is CASSYSSGAANEKLFF. The CDR3 DNA reads TGTGCCAGCAGTTATTCGTCGGGGGCTGCTAATGAAAAACTGTTTTTT. The chain has TRBV6-6 and TRBJ1-4, with D possibly matching TRBD1 (6 bases). The germline CDR1 and CDR2 sequences are MNHNY and SVGAGI (reference sequence). The CDR3 extends over 16 amino acids. V gave up 3 bases and J gave up 3 bases, with 14 bases separating them.

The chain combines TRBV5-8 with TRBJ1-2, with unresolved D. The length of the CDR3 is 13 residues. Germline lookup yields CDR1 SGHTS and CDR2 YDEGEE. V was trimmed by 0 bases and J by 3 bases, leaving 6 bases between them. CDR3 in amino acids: CASSLDADYGYTF. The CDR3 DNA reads TGTGCCAGCAGCTTGGACGCGGACTATGGCTACACCTTC. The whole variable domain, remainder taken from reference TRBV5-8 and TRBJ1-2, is EAGVTQSPTHLIKTRGQQATLRCSPISGHTSVYWYQQALGLGLQFLLWYDEGEERNRGNFPPRFSGRQFPNYSSELNVNALELEDSALYLCASSLDADYGYTFGSGTRLTVV.

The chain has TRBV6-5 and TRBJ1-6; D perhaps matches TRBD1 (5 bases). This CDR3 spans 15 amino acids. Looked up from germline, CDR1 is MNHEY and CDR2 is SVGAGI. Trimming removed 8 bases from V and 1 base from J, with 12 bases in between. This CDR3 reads CASGGVMSYNSPLHF. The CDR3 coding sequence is TGTGCCAGCGGGGGGGTGATGTCCTATAATTCACCCCTCCACTTT.

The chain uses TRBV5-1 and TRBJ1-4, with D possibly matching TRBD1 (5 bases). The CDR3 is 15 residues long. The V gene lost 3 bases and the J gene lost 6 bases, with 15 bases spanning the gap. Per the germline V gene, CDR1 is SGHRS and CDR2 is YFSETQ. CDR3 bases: TGCGCCAGCAGCTCAAGAGGGACTCAGGATGAAAAACTGTTTTTT. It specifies CASSSRGTQDEKLFF.

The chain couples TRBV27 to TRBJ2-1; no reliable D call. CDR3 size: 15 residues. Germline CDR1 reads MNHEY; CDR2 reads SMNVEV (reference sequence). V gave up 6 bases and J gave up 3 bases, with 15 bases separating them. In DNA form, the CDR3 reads TGTGCCAGCAGCTCTGCCCGGGCCAGCTACAATGAGCAGTTCTTC. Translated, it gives CASSSARASYNEQFF.

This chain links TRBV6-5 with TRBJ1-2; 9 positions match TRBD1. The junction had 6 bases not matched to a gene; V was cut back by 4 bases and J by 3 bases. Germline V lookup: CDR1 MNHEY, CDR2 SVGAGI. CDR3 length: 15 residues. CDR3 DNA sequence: TGTGCCAGCAGTTCTGGGACAGGGAGTGACTATGGCTACACCTTC. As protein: CASSSGTGSDYGYTF.

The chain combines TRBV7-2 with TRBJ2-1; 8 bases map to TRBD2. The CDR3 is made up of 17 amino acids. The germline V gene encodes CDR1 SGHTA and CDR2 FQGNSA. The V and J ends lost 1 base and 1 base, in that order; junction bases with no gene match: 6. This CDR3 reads CASSLGYAGGSYNEQFF. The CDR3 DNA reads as TGTGCCAGCAGCTTAGGATATGCGGGGGGATCCTACAATGAGCAGTTCTTC.

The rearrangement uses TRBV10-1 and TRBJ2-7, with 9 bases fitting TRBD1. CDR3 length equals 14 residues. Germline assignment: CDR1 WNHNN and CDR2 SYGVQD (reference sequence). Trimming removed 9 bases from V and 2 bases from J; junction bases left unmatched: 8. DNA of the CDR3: TGCGCCAGTCCGACAGGGGGGGACACCTACGAGCAGTACGTC. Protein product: CASPTGGDTYEQYV.

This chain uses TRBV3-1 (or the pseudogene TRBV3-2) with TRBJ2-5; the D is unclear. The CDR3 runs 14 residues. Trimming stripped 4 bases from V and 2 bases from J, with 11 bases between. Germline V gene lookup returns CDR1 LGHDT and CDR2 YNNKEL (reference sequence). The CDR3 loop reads CASSLRGTQETQYF. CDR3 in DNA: TGTGCCAGCAGCCTTCGAGGCACTCAAGAGACCCAGTACTTC.

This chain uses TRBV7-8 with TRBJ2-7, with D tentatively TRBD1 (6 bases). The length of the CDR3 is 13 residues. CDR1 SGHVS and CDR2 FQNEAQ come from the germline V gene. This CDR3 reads CASSSITGYGQYV. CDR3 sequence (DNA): TGTGCCAGCAGCTCGATTACAGGGTACGGGCAGTACGTC.

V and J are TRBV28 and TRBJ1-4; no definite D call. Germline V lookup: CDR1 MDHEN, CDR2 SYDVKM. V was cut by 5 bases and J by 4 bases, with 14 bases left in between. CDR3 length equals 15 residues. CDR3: CASSPPGGDNEKLFF. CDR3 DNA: TGTGCCAGCAGTCCCCCCGGCGGGGATAATGAAAAACTGTTTTTT.

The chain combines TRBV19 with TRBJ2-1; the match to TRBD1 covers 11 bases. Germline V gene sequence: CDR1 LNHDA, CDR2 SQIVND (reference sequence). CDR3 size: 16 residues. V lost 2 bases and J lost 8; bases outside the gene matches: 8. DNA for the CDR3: TGTGCCAGTAGTATATCCGGGACAGGGGGGTTCGATGAGCAGTTCTTC. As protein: CASSISGTGGFDEQFF. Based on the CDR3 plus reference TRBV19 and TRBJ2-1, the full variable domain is DGGITQSPKYLFRKEGQNVTLSCEQNLNHDAMYWYRQDPGQGLRLIYYSQIVNDFQKGDIAEGYSVSREKKESFPLTVTSAQKNPTAFYLCASSISGTGGFDEQFFGPGTRLTVL.

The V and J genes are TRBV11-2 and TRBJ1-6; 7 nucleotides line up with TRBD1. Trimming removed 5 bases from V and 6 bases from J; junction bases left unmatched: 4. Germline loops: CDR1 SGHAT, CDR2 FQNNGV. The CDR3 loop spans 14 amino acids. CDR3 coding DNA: TGTGCCAGCAGCCCAGACAGGGTTAATTCACCCCTCCACTTT. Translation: CASSPDRVNSPLHF. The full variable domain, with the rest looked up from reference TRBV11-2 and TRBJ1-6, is EAGVAQSPRYKIIEKRQSVAFWCNPISGHATLYWYQQILGQGPKLLIQFQNNGVVDDSQLPKDRFSAERLKGVDSTLKIQPAKLEDSAVYLCASSPDRVNSPLHFGNGTRLTVT.

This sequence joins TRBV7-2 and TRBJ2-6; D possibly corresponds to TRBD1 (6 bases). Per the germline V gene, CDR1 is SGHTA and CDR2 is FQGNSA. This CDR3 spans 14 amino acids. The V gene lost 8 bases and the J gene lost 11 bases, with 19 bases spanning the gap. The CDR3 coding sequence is TGTGCCAGCGGCAAACAGGGAGCCCCCGACGTCCTGACTTTC. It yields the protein CASGKQGAPDVLTF.

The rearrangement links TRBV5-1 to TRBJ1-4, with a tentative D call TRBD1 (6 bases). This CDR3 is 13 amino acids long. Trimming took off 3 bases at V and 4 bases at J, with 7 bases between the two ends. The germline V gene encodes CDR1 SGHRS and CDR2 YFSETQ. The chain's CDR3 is CASSSQGNEKLFF. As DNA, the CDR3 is TGCGCCAGCAGCTCACAGGGTAATGAAAAACTGTTTTTT. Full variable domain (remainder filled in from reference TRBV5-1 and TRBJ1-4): KAGVTQTPRYLIKTRGQQVTLSCSPISGHRSVSWYQQTPGQGLQFLFEYFSETQRNKGNFPGRFSGRQFSNSRSEMNVSTLELGDSALYLCASSSQGNEKLFFGSGTQLSVL.

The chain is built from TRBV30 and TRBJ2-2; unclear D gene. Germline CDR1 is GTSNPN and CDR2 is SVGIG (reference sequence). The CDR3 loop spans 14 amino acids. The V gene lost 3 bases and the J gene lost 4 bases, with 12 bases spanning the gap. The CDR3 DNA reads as TGTGCCTGGAGGCGGACGTTTGGCACCGGGGAGCTGTTTTTT. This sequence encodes CAWRRTFGTGELFF.

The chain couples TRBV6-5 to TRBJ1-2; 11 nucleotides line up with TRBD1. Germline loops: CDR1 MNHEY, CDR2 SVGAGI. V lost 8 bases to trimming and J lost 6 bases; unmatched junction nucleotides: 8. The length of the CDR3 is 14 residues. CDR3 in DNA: TGTGCCAGCGCCGTCGGGACAGGGGGTAATGGCTACACCTTC. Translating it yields CASAVGTGGNGYTF.

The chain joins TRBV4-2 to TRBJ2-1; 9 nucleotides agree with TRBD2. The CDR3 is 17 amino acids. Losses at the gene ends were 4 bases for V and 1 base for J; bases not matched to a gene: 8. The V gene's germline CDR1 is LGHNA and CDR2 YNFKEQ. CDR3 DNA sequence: TGTGCCAGCAGCCCTACCATGCGGGGGGGGTCCTACAATGAGCAGTTCTTC. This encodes CASSPTMRGGSYNEQFF.

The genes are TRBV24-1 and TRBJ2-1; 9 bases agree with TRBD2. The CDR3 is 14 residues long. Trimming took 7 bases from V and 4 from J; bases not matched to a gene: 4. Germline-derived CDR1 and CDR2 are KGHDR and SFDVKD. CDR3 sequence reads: CATSSGGQYNEQFF. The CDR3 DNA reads TGTGCCACCAGCAGCGGGGGGCAGTACAATGAGCAGTTCTTC.

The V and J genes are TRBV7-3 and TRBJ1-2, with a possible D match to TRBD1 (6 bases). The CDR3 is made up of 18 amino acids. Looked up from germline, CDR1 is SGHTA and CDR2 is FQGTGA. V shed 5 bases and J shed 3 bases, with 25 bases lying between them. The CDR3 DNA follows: TGTGCCAGCAGCCCCTCCGGTACTGGGGGCGCTTCGGACTATGGCTACACCTTC. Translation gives CASSPSGTGGASDYGYTF.

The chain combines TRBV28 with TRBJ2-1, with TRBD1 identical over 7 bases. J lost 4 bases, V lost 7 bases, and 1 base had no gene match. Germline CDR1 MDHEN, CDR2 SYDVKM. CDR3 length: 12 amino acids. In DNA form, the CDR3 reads TGTGCCAGCAAGACAGGGTACAATGAGCAGTTCTTC. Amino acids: CASKTGYNEQFF.

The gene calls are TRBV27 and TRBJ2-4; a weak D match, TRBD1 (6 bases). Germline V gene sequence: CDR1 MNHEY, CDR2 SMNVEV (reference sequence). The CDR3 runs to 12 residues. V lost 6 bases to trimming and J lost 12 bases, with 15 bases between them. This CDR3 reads CASRTGQNAQYF. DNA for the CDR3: TGTGCCAGCAGGACGGGACAAAACGCTCAGTACTTC.

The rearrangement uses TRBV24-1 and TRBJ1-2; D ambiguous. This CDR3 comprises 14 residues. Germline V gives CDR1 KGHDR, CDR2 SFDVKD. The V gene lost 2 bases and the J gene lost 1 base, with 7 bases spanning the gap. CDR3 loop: CATSDSGDNYGYTF. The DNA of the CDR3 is TGTGCCACCAGTGATTCCGGGGATAACTATGGCTACACCTTC.

For the CDR3, the DNA is TGCGCCAGCAGCTTGGTACAGGGGTTGGATGAGACCCAGTACTTC. This codes for CASSLVQGLDETQYF. This rearrangement joins TRBV5-1 to TRBJ2-5; 7 bases align to TRBD1. After removal of 0 bases from V and 5 bases from J, the junction contained 7 bases not matched to a gene. Germline values: CDR1 SGHRS, CDR2 YFSETQ. The CDR3 covers 15 residues.

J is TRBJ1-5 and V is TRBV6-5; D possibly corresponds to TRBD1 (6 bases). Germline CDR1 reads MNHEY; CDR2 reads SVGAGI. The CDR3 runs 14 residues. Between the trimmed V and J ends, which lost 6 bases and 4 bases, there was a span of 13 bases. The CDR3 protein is CASREYTGNQPQHF. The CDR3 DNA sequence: TGTGCCAGCAGGGAGTATACAGGGAATCAGCCCCAGCATTTT.

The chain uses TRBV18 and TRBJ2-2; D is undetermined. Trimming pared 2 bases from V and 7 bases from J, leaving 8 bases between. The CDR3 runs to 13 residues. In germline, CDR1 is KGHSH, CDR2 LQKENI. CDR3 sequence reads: CASSPDHGGELFF. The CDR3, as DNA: TGTGCCAGCTCACCAGACCACGGCGGGGAGCTGTTTTTT.